Only a few counts were recorded for the clone carrying this T cell receptor beta chain. These data originate in a study of tumor-infiltrating lymphocytes in oesophageal squamous cell carcinoma. In TCRdb, the PCR reads were re-called with MiXCR into one record per CDR3 protein. The data show roughly 11,000 distinct CDR3 sequences, roughly three fifths seen once. With 3 bases clipped from V and 2 bases from J, the junction kept 3 bases outside the gene matches. Per the germline V gene, CDR1 is SGHTA and CDR2 is FQGNSA. This CDR3 comprises 14 residues. This chain connects TRBV7-2 to TRBJ2-7; 8 nucleotides line up with TRBD2. The receptor was derived from a male donor with esophageal squamous cell carcinoma. The material sequenced was esophageal tumor tissue. CDR3 loop: CASSFSGRAYEQYF. For the CDR3, the DNA is TGTGCCAGCAGCTTTTCCGGGAGGGCCTACGAGCAGTACTTC.